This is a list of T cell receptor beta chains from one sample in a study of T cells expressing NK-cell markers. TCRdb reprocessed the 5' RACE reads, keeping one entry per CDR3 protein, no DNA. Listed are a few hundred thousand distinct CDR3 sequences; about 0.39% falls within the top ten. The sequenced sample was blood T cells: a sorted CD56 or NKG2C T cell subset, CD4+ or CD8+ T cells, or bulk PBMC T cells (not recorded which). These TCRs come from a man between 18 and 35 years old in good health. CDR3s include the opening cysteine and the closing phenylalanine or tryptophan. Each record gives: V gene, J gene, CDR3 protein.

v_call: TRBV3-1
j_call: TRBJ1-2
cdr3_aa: CASNQGFYGYTF

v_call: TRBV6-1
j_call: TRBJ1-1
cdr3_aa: CASRTGGAGTEAFF

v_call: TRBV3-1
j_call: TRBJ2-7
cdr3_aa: CASSQAFSYEQYF

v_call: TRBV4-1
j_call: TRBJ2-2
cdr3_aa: CASNRSQGSTTNTGELFF

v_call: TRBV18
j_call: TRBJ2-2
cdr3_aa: CASSRNERRYTGELFF

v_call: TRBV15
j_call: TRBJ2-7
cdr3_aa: CATSRAGLDSYEQYF

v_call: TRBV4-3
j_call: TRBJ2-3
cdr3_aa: CASSQDPPGQLTDTQYF

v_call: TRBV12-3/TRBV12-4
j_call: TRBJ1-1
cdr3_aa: CASSLKGAGNTEAFF

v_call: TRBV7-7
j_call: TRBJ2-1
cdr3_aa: CASSLEDSRYNEQFF

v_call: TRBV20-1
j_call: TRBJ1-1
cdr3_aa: CATPGDATTEAFF

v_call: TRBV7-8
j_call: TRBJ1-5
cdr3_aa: CASSLESGRLNQPQHF

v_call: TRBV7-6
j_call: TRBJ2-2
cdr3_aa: CASSSEVRNTGELFF

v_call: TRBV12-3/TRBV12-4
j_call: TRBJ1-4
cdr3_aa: CASSLGFGQGGEKLFF

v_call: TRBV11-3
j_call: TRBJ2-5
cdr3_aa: CASSTTQGGETQYF

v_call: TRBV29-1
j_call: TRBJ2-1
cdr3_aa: CSVAGTLVNEQFF

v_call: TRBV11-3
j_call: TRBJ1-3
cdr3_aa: CASRHRQSRSGNTIYF

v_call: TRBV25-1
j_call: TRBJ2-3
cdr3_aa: CASSVSGPDTQYF

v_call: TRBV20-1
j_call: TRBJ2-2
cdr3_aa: CSAQPPQGAAGELFF

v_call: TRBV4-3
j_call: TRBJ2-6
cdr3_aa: CASSQIRGEGSGANVLTF

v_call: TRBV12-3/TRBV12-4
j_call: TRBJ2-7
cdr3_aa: CASSLMTSGTHEQYF

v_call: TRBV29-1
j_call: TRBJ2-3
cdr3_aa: CSVAGASTDTQYF

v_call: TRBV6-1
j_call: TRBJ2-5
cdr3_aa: CASSTGSGETQYF

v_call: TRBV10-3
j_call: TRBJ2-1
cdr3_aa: CAISVYRDSEQFF

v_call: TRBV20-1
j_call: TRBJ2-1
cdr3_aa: CSARLASSYNEQFF

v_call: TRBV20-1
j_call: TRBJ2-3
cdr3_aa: CSARTSGGTDTQYF

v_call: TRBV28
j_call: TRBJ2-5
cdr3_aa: CASSFPGQGQETQYF

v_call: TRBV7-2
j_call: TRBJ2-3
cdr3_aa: CASSLQSGNTDTQYF

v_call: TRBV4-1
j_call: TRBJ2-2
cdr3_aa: CASSHPQGRRFTGELFF

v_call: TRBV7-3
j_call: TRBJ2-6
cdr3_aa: CASSPGPISSGANVLTF

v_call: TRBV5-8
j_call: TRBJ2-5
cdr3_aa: CASRQGSETQYF

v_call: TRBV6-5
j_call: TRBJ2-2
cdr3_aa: CASSYPRQGTNTGELFF

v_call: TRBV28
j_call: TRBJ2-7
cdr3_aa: CASSPSGTGTYEQYF

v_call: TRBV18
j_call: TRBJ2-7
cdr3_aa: CASSPPGQGAYEQYF

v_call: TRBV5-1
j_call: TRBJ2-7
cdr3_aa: CASSLELLGLSYEQYF

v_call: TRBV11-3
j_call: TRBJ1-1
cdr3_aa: CASSLGLRGNTEAFF

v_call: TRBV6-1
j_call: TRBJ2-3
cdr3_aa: CASSDKPARDTQYF

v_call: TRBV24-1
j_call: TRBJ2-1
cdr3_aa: CATSETSGQINNEQFF

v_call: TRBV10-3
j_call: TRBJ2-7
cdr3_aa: CAISGGYEQYF

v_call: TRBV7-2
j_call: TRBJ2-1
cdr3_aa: CASTSTGSGYNEQFF

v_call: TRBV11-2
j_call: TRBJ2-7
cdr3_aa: CASSLTDRAYEQYF

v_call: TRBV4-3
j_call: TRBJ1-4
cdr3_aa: CASSRGGRGTNEKLFF

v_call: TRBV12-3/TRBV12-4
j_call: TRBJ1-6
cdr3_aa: CASSHRHRGGSPLHF

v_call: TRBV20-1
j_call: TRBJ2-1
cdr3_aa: CSASGRSNNEQFF

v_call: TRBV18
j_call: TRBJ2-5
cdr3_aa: CASFMEGQETQYF

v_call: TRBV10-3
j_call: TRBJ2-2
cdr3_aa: CAIRNSDTNTGELFF

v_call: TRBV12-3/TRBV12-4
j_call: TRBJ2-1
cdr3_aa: CASSSQTLTNSYNEQFF

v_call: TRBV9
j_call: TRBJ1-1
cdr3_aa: CASSVGPTEAFF

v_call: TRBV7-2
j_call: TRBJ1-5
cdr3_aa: CASSPEGASNQPQHF

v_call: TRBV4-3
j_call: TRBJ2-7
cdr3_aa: CASSQGRTGTRSYEQYF

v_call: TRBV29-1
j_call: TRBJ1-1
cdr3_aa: CSVVGWYTEAFF

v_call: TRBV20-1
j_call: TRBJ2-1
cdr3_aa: CSARPGLAGETYNEQFF

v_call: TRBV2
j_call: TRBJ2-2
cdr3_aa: CASSGPTGGYTGELFF

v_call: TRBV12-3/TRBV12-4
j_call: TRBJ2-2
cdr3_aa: CASRVDRGDGELFF

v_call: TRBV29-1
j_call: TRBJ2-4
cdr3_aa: CSVLGWVKNIQYF